One T cell receptor beta chain is described in this entry. This entry belongs to a study of blood T cell repertoires in COVID-19. Study background: The United States, Italy and Spain supplied acute and convalescent COVID-19 samples. T cells, B-cell-depleted T cells, or PBMCs supplied cDNA or gDNA.

Authors' analysis steps: Using reference gene primer amplification, nucleated cell counts were estimated. Measured with immunoSEQ multiplex PCR; TCRdb has only the in-frame clones, and not every one. V, J and clone size reflect that table, while D and trimming were determined from the DNA. The sample contains approximately 220,000 clones, around 90% of which appear only once. The V and J ends lost 8 bases and 4 bases, in that order; junction bases with no gene match: 11. The CDR3 is 17 amino acids. The germline V gene encodes CDR1 MDHEN and CDR2 SYDVKM. Material: peripheral blood. The V call is TRBV28, the J call TRBJ2-2, with 12 bases fitting TRBD2. This sequence originates from a man in his sixties with acute or convalescent COVID-19. The CDR3 reads CASQRLAGGPSTGELFF. CDR3 nucleotides: TGTGCCAGCCAGAGGCTAGCGGGGGGGCCCAGCACCGGGGAGCTGTTTTTT.